These 20 T cell receptor beta chains originate from one sample sequenced in a study of blood T cells in healthy people across ages. Combining a sample-barcoded 5' primer with a J-beta primer mix, a second PCR ran for 7 to 11 cycles. TCRdb reprocessed the 5' RACE reads with MiXCR, giving one entry per CDR3 protein. The sample records 800,000 to 950,000 distinct CDR3 sequences, around 48% being singletons. Specimen: blood. These receptors were obtained from a man aged 25 to 45 in good health.

The J gene is TRBJ1-5, the V gene TRBV12-3 or TRBV12-4, with a tentative D call TRBD1 (6 bases). The CDR3 covers 14 residues. Trimming took off 5 bases at V and 6 bases at J, with 14 bases between the two ends. In DNA, the CDR3 is TGTGCCAGCAGTCCCATTAGGGGGAGTCAGCCCCAGCATTTT. This codes for CASSPIRGSQPQHF.

CDR3 DNA: TGTGCCAGCAGTCCCCCCGACAGGGACTACAATGAGCAGTTCTTC. Translated, it gives CASSPPDRDYNEQFF. This chain links TRBV28 with TRBJ2-1, with 7 bases identical to TRBD1. V dropped 5 bases and J dropped 3; count of bases not matched to a gene: 7. This CDR3 is 15 amino acids long. In germline, CDR1 is MDHEN, CDR2 SYDVKM.

This clonotype was counted between two and nine times. J is TRBJ2-7 and V is TRBV3-1, with 7 bases identical to TRBD1. Germline CDR1 reads LGHDT; CDR2 reads YNNKEL (reference sequence). With 5 bases clipped from V and 6 bases from J, the junction kept 4 bases outside the gene matches. This CDR3 is 12 amino acids long. The CDR3 loop is CASSGQAIEQYF. CDR3 nucleotide sequence: TGTGCCAGCAGCGGACAGGCCATCGAGCAGTACTTC.

The rearrangement joins TRBV9 to TRBJ2-5, with D possibly matching TRBD2 (6 bases). The CDR3 loop spans 16 amino acids. The V gene lost 4 bases and the J gene lost 5 bases, with 21 bases spanning the gap. Germline V gene sequence: CDR1 SGDLS, CDR2 YYNGEE. The chain's CDR3 is CASSPREGRQWETQYF. CDR3 nucleotide sequence: TGTGCCAGCAGCCCCCGAGAGGGGAGGCAGTGGGAGACCCAGTACTTC.

This CDR3 reads CASSTAGTHSNQPQHF. The CDR3 region has the DNA TGTGCCAGCAGCACAGCTGGCACCCATAGCAATCAGCCCCAGCATTTT. The chain is built from TRBV7-2 and TRBJ1-5, with D unresolved. The CDR3 spans 16 residues. Germline lookup yields CDR1 SGHTA and CDR2 FQGNSA. Trimming pared 5 bases from V and 0 bases from J, leaving 14 bases between.

There are a few counts of this clonotype. V is TRBV25-1 and J is TRBJ2-1; TRBD1 aligns across 10 bases. CDR3 size: 17 residues. Germline CDR1 and CDR2: MGHDK and SYGVNS. With 3 bases clipped from V and 4 bases from J, the junction kept 9 bases outside the gene matches. CDR3 DNA sequence: TGTGCCAGCAGTGATCCCGCCGGGACAGGGGTGTACAATGAGCAGTTCTTC. Protein: CASSDPAGTGVYNEQFF.

The chain links TRBV7-9 to TRBJ2-5; TRBD2 aligns across 7 bases. The closer fit of TRBJ2-7 to the DNA end suggests the J call may be wrong. CDR3 length: 14 amino acids. Per the germline V gene, CDR1 is SEHNR and CDR2 is FQNEAQ (reference sequence). CDR3 amino acids: CASSFLTGGNEQYF. The CDR3 coding sequence is TGTGCCAGCAGCTTTCTAACGGGGGGTAACGAGCAGTACTTC.

This clonotype occurred a few times. A much larger clonotype is one base distant, so this may be a read error. The rearrangement uses TRBV7-2 and TRBJ2-6; D unresolved. The germline V gene has CDR1 SGHTA and CDR2 FQGNSA. This CDR3 has 14 residues. Trimming took off 2 bases at V and 1 base at J, with 3 bases between the two ends. The CDR3 bases are TGTGCCAGCAGCTTATGGTCTGGGGCCAACGTCCTGACTTTC. Translation: CASSLWSGANVLTF. The whole variable domain, filled in from reference TRBV7-2 and TRBJ2-6, reads GAGVSQSPSNKVTEKGKDVELRCDPISGHTALYWYRQSLGQGLEFLIYFQGNSAPDKSGLPSDRFSAERTGGSVSTLTIQRTQQEDSAVYLCASSLWSGANVLTFGAGSRLTVL.

This clonotype has only a few counts. The chain recombines TRBV29-1 with TRBJ2-5; D may be TRBD1 or TRBD2 (6 bases each). Germline CDR1 reads SQVTM; CDR2 reads ANQGSEA. The CDR3 is 15 amino acids. Trimming removed 5 bases at V and 0 bases at J, with 16 bases between. In DNA form, the CDR3 reads TGCAGCGTTTCCCTCCAAGGGGGGTACCAAGAGACCCAGTACTTC. Encoded protein: CSVSLQGGYQETQYF. The full variable domain, completed using reference TRBV29-1 and TRBJ2-5, is SAVISQKPSRDICQRGTSLTIQCQVDSQVTMMFWYRQQPGQSLTLIATANQGSEATYESGFVIDKFPISRPNLTFSTLTVSNMSPEDSSIYLCSVSLQGGYQETQYFGPGTRLLVL.

This clonotype was observed many times. The V gene is TRBV12-3 or TRBV12-4, the J gene TRBJ2-1; D might be TRBD1 (6 bases). The CDR3 spans 17 residues. V lost 3 bases, J lost 1 base, and 16 bases lay in between. The CDR3 DNA follows: TGTGCCAGCAGTTTTGGGCCCACAGGGAGTTCCTACAATGAGCAGTTCTTC. Translation: CASSFGPTGSSYNEQFF.

In this sample, this clonotype turned up many times. The V gene is TRBV5-1, the J gene TRBJ2-1; D uncertain. Trimming removed 0 bases at V and 9 bases at J, with 10 bases between. Per germline, CDR1 SGHRS and CDR2 YFSETQ. The CDR3 spans 13 residues. The CDR3 DNA follows: TGCGCCAGCAGCTTGGCGGAAATGGGTGAGCAGTTCTTC. Residues: CASSLAEMGEQFF.

The rearrangement links TRBV7-2 to TRBJ2-5; perhaps TRBD1 as D (5 bases). CDR1 and CDR2 (germline): SGHTA, FQGNSA. The CDR3 runs to 13 residues. Trimming took off 5 bases at V and 5 bases at J, with 12 bases between the two ends. CDR3 in amino acids: CASSQGWLETQYF. The CDR3 DNA follows: TGTGCCAGCAGCCAGGGTTGGCTGGAGACCCAGTACTTC.

This clonotype was seen once. The V and J genes are TRBV7-2 and TRBJ2-7; TRBD1 is a possible D gene (5 bases). The J call is in doubt because the DNA end fits TRBJ2-4 better. CDR1 and CDR2 (germline): SGHTA, FQGNSA. This CDR3 has 18 residues. CDR3 DNA sequence: TGTGCCAGCAGCTTAGCGGCTGGACAACTTAAAGCCAAAAACATTCAGTACTTC. It specifies CASSLAAGQLKAKNIQYF.

The genes are TRBV3-1 and TRBJ1-2; unclear D gene. V was clipped by 1 base and J by 4 bases, with 10 bases between them. CDR1 is LGHDT, CDR2 YNNKEL, per germline (reference sequence). The CDR3 consists of 14 residues. The CDR3 DNA follows: TGTGCCAGCAGCCAAGGGAATCGGGTCTATGGCTACACCTTC. This codes for CASSQGNRVYGYTF.

The table lists this clonotype with many counts. The rearrangement uses TRBV25-1 and TRBJ1-2; tentative D call: TRBD1 (6 bases). Germline lookup yields CDR1 MGHDK and CDR2 SYGVNS. Trimming pared 1 base from V and 6 bases from J, leaving 15 bases between. The CDR3 is 15 residues long. Here the CDR3 reads CASSESWTGADGYTF. Here the CDR3 DNA reads TGTGCCAGCAGTGAATCGTGGACGGGGGCAGATGGCTACACCTTC.

The rearrangement joins TRBV7-9 to TRBJ2-5; D may be TRBD2 (6 bases). Trimming stripped 2 bases from V and 13 bases from J, with 23 bases between. The V gene's germline CDR1 is SEHNR and CDR2 FQNEAQ (reference sequence). The CDR3 extends over 15 amino acids. The DNA of the CDR3 is TGTGCCAGCAGCTTAAATGAGTTGGGAAAACTAGCACGGTACTTC. Its translation: CASSLNELGKLARYF.

The rearrangement links TRBV3-1 to TRBJ2-5; 7 nucleotides align to TRBD1. The V and J ends lost 6 bases and 4 bases, in that order; junction bases with no gene match: 8. This CDR3 has 14 residues. Germline V lookup: CDR1 LGHDT, CDR2 YNNKEL (reference sequence). DNA of the CDR3: TGTGCCAGCAGTCGTCCAGGGGGTCTAGAGACCCAGTACTTC. Its translation is CASSRPGGLETQYF.

This clonotype was detected many times. The chain has TRBV27 and TRBJ1-2; TRBD1 matches at 7 bases. CDR3 length: 14 amino acids. The germline V gene encodes CDR1 MNHEY and CDR2 SMNVEV (reference sequence). V lost 5 bases, J lost 5 bases, and 8 bases stayed unmatched. CDR3 sequence: CASSPRQGPYGYTF. For the CDR3, the DNA is TGTGCCAGCAGTCCGAGACAGGGCCCATATGGCTACACCTTC.

The rearrangement joins TRBV11-3 to TRBJ1-1; D is undetermined. V shed 4 bases and J shed 7 bases, with 10 bases lying between them. Germline V gene data show CDR1 as SGHNT and CDR2 as YENEEA. This CDR3 has 12 amino acids. CDR3 region: CASSSDGNEAFF. CDR3 nucleotide sequence: TGTGCCAGCAGCTCGGACGGGAATGAAGCTTTCTTT. The complete variable domain, with remaining parts taken from reference TRBV11-3 and TRBJ1-1, reads EAGVVQSPRYKIIEKKQPVAFWCNPISGHNTLYWYLQNLGQGPELLIRYENEEAVDDSQLPKDRFSAERLKGVDSTLKIQPAELGDSAVYLCASSSDGNEAFFGQGTRLTVV.

The chain links TRBV9 to TRBJ1-1; 7 bases agree with TRBD1. The CDR3 totals 15 residues. Looked up from germline, CDR1 is SGDLS and CDR2 is YYNGEE. V lost 3 bases and J lost 0; bases outside the gene matches: 5. The CDR3: CASSETGTMNTEAFF. CDR3 nucleotide sequence: TGTGCCAGCAGCGAGACAGGGACCATGAACACTGAAGCTTTCTTT. The full variable domain, in which reference TRBV9 and TRBJ1-1 provide the parts outside the CDR3, is DSGVTQTPKHLITATGQRVTLRCSPRSGDLSVYWYQQSLDQGLQFLIQYYNGEERAKGNILERFSAQQFPDLHSELNLSSLELGDSALYFCASSETGTMNTEAFFGQGTRLTVV.